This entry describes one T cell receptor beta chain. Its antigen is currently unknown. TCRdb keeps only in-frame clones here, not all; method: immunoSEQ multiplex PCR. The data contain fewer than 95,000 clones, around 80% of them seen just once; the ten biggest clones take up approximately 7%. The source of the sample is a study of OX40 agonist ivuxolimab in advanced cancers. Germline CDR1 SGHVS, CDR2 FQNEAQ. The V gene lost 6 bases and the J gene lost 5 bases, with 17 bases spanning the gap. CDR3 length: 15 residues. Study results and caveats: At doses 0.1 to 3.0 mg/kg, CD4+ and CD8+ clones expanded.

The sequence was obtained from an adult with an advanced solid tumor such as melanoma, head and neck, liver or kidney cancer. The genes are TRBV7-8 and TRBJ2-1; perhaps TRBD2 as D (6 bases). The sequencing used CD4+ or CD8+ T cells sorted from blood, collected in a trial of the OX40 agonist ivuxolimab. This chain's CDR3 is CASSPRDFLNNEQFF. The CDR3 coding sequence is TGTGCCAGCAGTCCCCGGGACTTTCTGAACAATGAGCAGTTCTTC.